A single sample is the source of the 20 T cell receptor beta chains below, sequenced in a study of blood T cell repertoires in COVID-19. Produced via immunoSEQ multiplex PCR; TCRdb's table is partial and in-frame only. This sample yields tens of thousands of clones, of which about 91% are seen a single time; 15% belongs to the top ten. Sequenced material: peripheral blood. These receptors were obtained from a man aged 55 to 70 with active COVID-19.

V and J are TRBV27 and TRBJ1-5; 8 bases agree with TRBD1. The CDR3 contains 15 residues. Germline assignment: CDR1 MNHEY and CDR2 SMNVEV (reference sequence). V trimming: 5 bases; J trimming: 0 bases; junction bases outside the gene matches: 3. This CDR3 reads CASSPGTGSNQPQHF. As DNA, the CDR3 is TGTGCCAGCAGTCCGGGGACAGGTAGCAATCAGCCCCAGCATTTT.

The chain uses TRBV12-3 or TRBV12-4 and TRBJ2-5; D remains ambiguous. Trimming removed 7 bases from V and 4 bases from J, with 7 bases in between. This CDR3 comprises 11 residues. Here the CDR3 reads CASIVGETQYF. CDR3 in DNA: TGTGCCAGCATCGTCGGAGAGACCCAGTACTTC.

The chain is built from TRBV6-2 or TRBV6-3 and TRBJ1-1; D possibly corresponds to TRBD1 (5 bases). V was cut by 4 bases and J by 0 bases, with 12 bases left in between. CDR1 MNHEY and CDR2 SVGEGT come from the germline V gene. There are 15 residues in the CDR3. CDR3 nucleotides: TGTGCCAGCAGTTGGGGGGGACGGATGAACACTGAAGCTTTCTTT. Residues: CASSWGGRMNTEAFF.

J is TRBJ1-1 and V is TRBV5-1; 7 nucleotides agree with TRBD1. V trimming: 6 bases; J trimming: 0 bases; junction bases outside the gene matches: 5. The CDR3 has 14 amino acids. CDR1 SGHRS and CDR2 YFSETQ come from the germline V gene. As DNA, the CDR3 is TGCGCCAGCACTCAGACAGGGATGAACACTGAAGCTTTCTTT. Its protein is CASTQTGMNTEAFF.

This chain links TRBV24-1 with TRBJ2-5; weak D call: TRBD1 (5 bases). The length of the CDR3 is 13 residues. V dropped 9 bases and J dropped 2 bases, with 12 bases sitting between them. Germline loops: CDR1 KGHDR, CDR2 SFDVKD. This CDR3 is CATGSNRQETQYF. CDR3 DNA: TGTGCCACCGGATCAAACAGGCAAGAGACCCAGTACTTC.

J is TRBJ1-5 and V is TRBV6-5; D gene uncertain. V lost 6 bases, J lost 3 bases, and 15 bases lay in between. Germline lookup yields CDR1 MNHEY and CDR2 SVGAGI. The CDR3 is 15 residues long. CDR3 DNA: TGTGCCAGCAGAAGCCCTAGAGTCCCCAATCAGCCCCAGCATTTT. Protein sequence: CASRSPRVPNQPQHF.

The chain couples TRBV7-8 to TRBJ2-5; TRBD2 matches at 7 bases. CDR1 and CDR2 from the germline V gene are SGHVS and FQNEAQ. V trimming: 0 bases; J trimming: 3 bases; junction bases outside the gene matches: 10. The CDR3 runs 17 residues. The CDR3: CASSLASWGGIKETQYF. The DNA for the CDR3 is TGTGCCAGCAGCTTAGCTAGCTGGGGGGGGATTAAAGAGACCCAGTACTTC.

This chain connects TRBV6-1 to TRBJ2-7, with 14 bases identical to TRBD2. The CDR3 has 15 residues. In germline, CDR1 is MNHNS, CDR2 SASEGT. V shed 3 bases, J shed 4 bases, and the junction held 2 bases outside the gene matches. DNA of the CDR3: TGTGCCAGCAGTGATAGACTAGCGGGAGGGTACGAGCAGTACTTC. It yields the protein CASSDRLAGGYEQYF.

J is TRBJ2-7 and V is TRBV3-1 (or the pseudogene TRBV3-2); TRBD1 matches 7 bases. The CDR3 covers 15 residues. The V segment lost 0 bases and the J segment 6 bases; nucleotides outside the gene matches: 8. Germline-derived CDR1 and CDR2 are LGHDT and YNNKEL (reference sequence). The CDR3 reads CASSQDSQQGREQYF. For the CDR3, the DNA is TGTGCCAGCAGCCAAGATTCCCAACAGGGGCGCGAGCAGTACTTC.

The chain joins TRBV7-2 to TRBJ2-1; TRBD1 is a possible D gene (5 bases). The V end lost 5 bases, the J end lost 6 bases, and 14 bases lay between the germline ends. CDR1 is SGHTA, CDR2 FQGNSA, per germline. This CDR3 comprises 14 residues. CDR3 nucleotides: TGTGCCAGCAGCCCCGCAACAGGAGCCAATGAGCAGTTCTTC. This sequence encodes CASSPATGANEQFF.

V and J are TRBV6-5 and TRBJ2-7; weak D call: TRBD2 (7 bases). The CDR3 runs to 16 residues. Germline CDR1 reads MNHEY; CDR2 reads SVGAGI. V was clipped by 0 bases and J by 3 bases, with 15 bases between them. CDR3 sequence (DNA): TGTGCCAGCAGTTACTCGACTCGGGGGGCGCTCTACGAGCAGTACTTC. It yields the protein CASSYSTRGALYEQYF.

The rearrangement uses TRBV2 and TRBJ2-5, with 10 bases matching TRBD1. The CDR3 is 14 amino acids. The J segment lost 3 bases and the V segment lost 5 bases, leaving 3 bases of the junction unmatched. The germline CDR1 and CDR2 sequences are SNHLY and FYNNEI. The CDR3 coding sequence is TGTGCCAGCAGTCCAGGGACAGGGGAAGAGACCCAGTACTTC. It yields the protein CASSPGTGEETQYF.

This clone was seen a single time. The genes are TRBV11-1 and TRBJ1-1, with D perhaps TRBD1 (5 bases). V lost 6 bases, J lost 2 bases, and 13 bases lay in between. The CDR3 is made up of 14 amino acids. Germline assignment: CDR1 SGHAT and CDR2 FQDESV (reference sequence). CDR3 in DNA: TGTGCCAGCAGAAAAGCGGGGCTCAACACTGAAGCTTTCTTT. Translated: CASRKAGLNTEAFF.

The chain is built from TRBV7-9 and TRBJ2-3; possibly TRBD2 for D (5 bases). V lost 4 bases, J lost 2 bases, and 10 bases lay in between. Germline V gene sequence: CDR1 SEHNR, CDR2 FQNEAQ (reference sequence). This CDR3 has 14 residues. CDR3 loop: CASSSWRSTDTQYF. The DNA for the CDR3 is TGTGCCAGCAGCTCCTGGAGGTCCACAGATACGCAGTATTTT.

The J gene is TRBJ2-1, the V gene TRBV24-1; no firm D call. The CDR3 sequence is 13 residues long. From germline, CDR1 is KGHDR and CDR2 SFDVKD. Trimming took 1 base from V and 7 from J, leaving 7 bases between them. This CDR3 reads CATSDLSRNEQFF. The CDR3 DNA reads as TGTGCCACCAGTGATTTATCCCGGAATGAGCAGTTCTTC.

V gene TRBV12-3 or TRBV12-4 combines with J gene TRBJ2-7; 13 nucleotides align to TRBD2. Trimming at V came to 5 bases and at J to 9 bases, leaving 4 bases not matched to a gene. The CDR3 totals 13 residues. The CDR3 reads CASSELAGGLQYF. CDR3 bases: TGTGCCAGCAGTGAACTAGCGGGAGGGTTGCAGTACTTC.

The chain couples TRBV5-6 to TRBJ1-2; possible D gene TRBD1, 6 bases. The CDR3 contains 15 residues. Trimming pared 1 base from V and 2 bases from J, leaving 12 bases between. The germline V gene has CDR1 SGHDT and CDR2 YYEEEE. The CDR3 region is CASSLPGAVNYGYTF. The CDR3 DNA reads TGTGCCAGCAGCTTGCCAGGGGCGGTAAACTATGGCTACACCTTC.

The chain uses TRBV19 and TRBJ1-3; D is undetermined. The germline V gene has CDR1 LNHDA and CDR2 SQIVND (reference sequence). Trimming cost V 9 bases and J 0 bases, with 12 bases left between them. This CDR3 is built from 14 residues. DNA of the CDR3: TGTGCCAGCGTCCGACGGGACTCTGGAAACACCATATATTTT. Translation gives CASVRRDSGNTIYF.

The V gene is TRBV6-2 or TRBV6-3, the J gene TRBJ2-5; 12 bases align to TRBD2. Germline V gene data show CDR1 as MNHEY and CDR2 as SVGEGT. J was trimmed by 2 bases and V by 5 bases; bases with no gene match: 6. This CDR3 is built from 16 residues. The CDR3 nucleotides read TGTGCCAGCAGTGCCTCACTAGCGGGGGGTCAAGAGACCCAGTACTTC. Translated, it gives CASSASLAGGQETQYF.

The V gene is TRBV9, the J gene TRBJ2-3, with 9 bases lining up with TRBD2. Germline V gene lookup returns CDR1 SGDLS and CDR2 YYNGEE. The CDR3 runs to 17 residues. After removal of 2 bases from V and 0 bases from J, the junction contained 7 bases not matched to a gene. CDR3 region: CASSVRAGGISTDTQYF. As DNA, the CDR3 is TGTGCCAGCAGCGTCCGGGCGGGAGGGATTAGCACAGATACGCAGTATTTT.